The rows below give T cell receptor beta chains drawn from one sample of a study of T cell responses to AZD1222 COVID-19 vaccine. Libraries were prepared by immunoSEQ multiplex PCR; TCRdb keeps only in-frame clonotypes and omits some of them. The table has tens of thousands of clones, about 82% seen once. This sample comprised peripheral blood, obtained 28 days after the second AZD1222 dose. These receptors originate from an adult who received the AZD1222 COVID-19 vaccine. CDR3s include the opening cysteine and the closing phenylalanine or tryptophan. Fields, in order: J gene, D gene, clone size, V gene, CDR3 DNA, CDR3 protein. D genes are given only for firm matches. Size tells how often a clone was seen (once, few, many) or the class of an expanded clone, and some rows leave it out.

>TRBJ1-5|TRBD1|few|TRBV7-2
TGTGCCAGCAGCTTAGAGGGGACAGGGAATCAGCCCCAGCATTTT
CASSLEGTGNQPQHF
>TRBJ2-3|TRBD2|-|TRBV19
TGTGCCAGTAGTATAGACCGGGGGGGCAACACAGATACGCAGTATTTT
CASSIDRGGNTDTQYF
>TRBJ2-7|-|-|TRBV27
TGTGCCAGCAGTACCAACAGGGTTGGGGAGCAGTACTTC
CASSTNRVGEQYF
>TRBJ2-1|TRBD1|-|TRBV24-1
TGTGCCACCAGTGCCCAGACAGGGGGCGGTGGAAATGAGCAGTTCTTC
CATSAQTGGGGNEQFF
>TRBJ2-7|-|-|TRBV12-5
TGTGCTAGTGGTTTGGACGGCTCCTACGAGCAGTACTTC
CASGLDGSYEQYF
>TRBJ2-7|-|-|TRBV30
TGTGCCTGGAGTAGGCGGGGAACCCCAGGGCTAGGAAGACACGAGCAGTACTTC
CAWSRRGTPGLGRHEQYF
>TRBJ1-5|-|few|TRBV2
TGTGCCAGCAGTGAGAGATGGAGCAATCAGCCCCAGCATTTT
CASSERWSNQPQHF
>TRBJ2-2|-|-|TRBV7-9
TGTGCCAGCAGCCTAGAGTGGGCCGGGGAGCTGTTTTTT
CASSLEWAGELFF
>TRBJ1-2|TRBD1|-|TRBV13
TGTGCCAGCAGCCGGGGACAGGAGGACTATGGCTACACCTTC
CASSRGQEDYGYTF
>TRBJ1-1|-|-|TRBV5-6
TGTGCCAGCAGCCAAGATGGAAGGGGTATGAACACTGAAGCTTTCTTT
CASSQDGRGMNTEAFF
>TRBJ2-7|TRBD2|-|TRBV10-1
TGCGCCAGCAGAAGGACTAGCGGGGCCTACGAGCAGTACTTC
CASRRTSGAYEQYF
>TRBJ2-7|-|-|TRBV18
TGTGCCAGCTCACCACCGGTGACAGCCTCTGGCGAGCAGTACTTC
CASSPPVTASGEQYF
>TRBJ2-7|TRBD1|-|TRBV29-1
TGCAGCGTTGCCGGGACAGGGGCTGTCGAGCAGTACTTC
CSVAGTGAVEQYF
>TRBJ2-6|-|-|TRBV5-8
TGTGCCAGCAGCTCTGGGGCCAACGTCCTGACTTTC
CASSSGANVLTF
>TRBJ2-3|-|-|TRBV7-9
TGTGCCAGCAGCTTATACGAGCAGAGCACAGATACGCAGTATTTT
CASSLYEQSTDTQYF
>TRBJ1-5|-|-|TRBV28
TGTGCCAGCATCCCCTTGGCAGGGGCTGGTAGGCCCCAGCATTTT
CASIPLAGAGRPQHF
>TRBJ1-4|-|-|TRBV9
TGTGCCAGCAGCGTAGGGGCAGGGTTTAATGAAAAACTGTTTTTT
CASSVGAGFNEKLFF
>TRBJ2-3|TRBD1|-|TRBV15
TGTGCCACCAGCAGAGGCTTGGACAGGGGGCTGACAGATACGCAGTATTTT
CATSRGLDRGLTDTQYF
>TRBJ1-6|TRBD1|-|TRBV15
TGTGCCACCAGCAGACCGACAGGGGGGAATTCACCCCTCCACTTT
CATSRPTGGNSPLHF
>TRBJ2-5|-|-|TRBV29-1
TGCAGCGTTGCGGCACCCCTCCAAGAGACCCAGTACTTC
CSVAAPLQETQYF
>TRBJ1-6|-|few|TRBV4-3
TGCGCCAGCAGCCAAGAAGGGCCGAAGACATGGGATGTATATTCACCCCTCCACTTT
CASSQEGPKTWDVYSPLHF
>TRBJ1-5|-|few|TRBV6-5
TGTGCCAGCAGTCCCATTCACGAGATGCCCCAGCATTTT
CASSPIHEMPQHF
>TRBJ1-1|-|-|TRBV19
TGTGCCAGTAGTTTCTCGGGGGGGGGCACTGAAGCTTTCTTT
CASSFSGGGTEAFF
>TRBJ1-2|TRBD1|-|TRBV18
TGTGCCAGCTCACCGGAGGGGGCGTATGGCTACACCTTC
CASSPEGAYGYTF
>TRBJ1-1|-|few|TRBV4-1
TGCGCCAGCAGCGGGTTGGGCTTTCTCGTTAACACTGAAGCTTTCTTT
CASSGLGFLVNTEAFF
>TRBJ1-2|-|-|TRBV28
TGTGCCAGCAGTTATGGGGCCAAATCGGGCGGCTACACCTTC
CASSYGAKSGGYTF
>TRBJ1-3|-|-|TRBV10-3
TGTGCCATCAGTGAGTCTACCTCTGGAAACACCATATATTTT
CAISESTSGNTIYF
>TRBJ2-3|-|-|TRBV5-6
TGTGCCAGCAGCTTGGGGGGGCTGGCTACGGGTACGCAGTATTTT
CASSLGGLATGTQYF
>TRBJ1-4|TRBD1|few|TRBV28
TGTGCCAGCAGTTTCGCAGGGGGCTGGACTAATGAAAAACTGTTTTTT
CASSFAGGWTNEKLFF
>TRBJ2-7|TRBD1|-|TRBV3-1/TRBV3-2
TGTGCCAGCAGCTCAGGGGGTGTAGCATCCTACGAGCAGTACTTC
CASSSGGVASYEQYF
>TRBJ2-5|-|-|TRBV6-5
TGTGCCAGCAGTTACGCAGAGGGGGGGACCCAGTACTTC
CASSYAEGGTQYF
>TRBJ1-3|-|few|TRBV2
TGTGCCAGCAGTGATGGGCAGGGCCGGATTGGAAACACCATATATTTT
CASSDGQGRIGNTIYF
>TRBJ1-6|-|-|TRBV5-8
TGTGCCAGCAGCTTGCAACGTAATTCACCCCTCCACTTT
CASSLQRNSPLHF
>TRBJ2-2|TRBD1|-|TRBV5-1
TGCGCCAGCAGCCCCGGGACAGCCCACCCCGGGGAGCTGTTTTTT
CASSPGTAHPGELFF
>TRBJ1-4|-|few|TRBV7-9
TGTGCCAGCAGCTTCCCTCCGGCAAATGAAAAACTGTTTTTT
CASSFPPANEKLFF